The 17 T cell receptor beta chains listed next were all sequenced from one sample in a study of blood T cells in healthy people across ages. Together with a sample-barcoded 5' primer, a J-beta primer mix was included in a second PCR lasting about 7 to 11 cycles. TCRdb passed the 5' RACE reads through MiXCR, listing each CDR3 protein once. The table has more than 700,000 distinct CDR3 sequences, 53% seen once; the top ten hold about two fifths. Source material: blood. These receptors all come from an elderly man in good health.

This chain connects TRBV7-3 to TRBJ2-1, with unresolved D. The CDR3 has 15 amino acids. V was clipped by 3 bases and J by 2 bases, with 11 bases between them. CDR1 SGHTA and CDR2 FQGTGA come from the germline V gene. The CDR3 region has the DNA TGTGCCAGCAGCTTGGACGGTCTTACCTACAATGAGCAGTTCTTC. Its protein is CASSLDGLTYNEQFF.

A few counts support this clonotype. This chain uses TRBV12-3 or TRBV12-4 with TRBJ2-7; 8 positions agree with TRBD2. The CDR3 is 12 residues long. The V gene end was trimmed by 2 bases and the J gene end by 11 bases; junction bases not matched to a gene: 5. CDR3 in amino acids: CASSLLGRGEYF. The CDR3 DNA sequence: TGTGCCAGCAGTTTATTAGGGCGGGGGGAGTACTTC.

The gene calls are TRBV24-1 and TRBJ2-2, with TRBD2 matching 9 bases. The CDR3 sequence is 16 residues long. The germline V gene encodes CDR1 KGHDR and CDR2 SFDVKD. The V and J ends lost 3 bases and 1 base, in that order; junction bases with no gene match: 2. The DNA for the CDR3 is TGTGCCACCAGTGATCCTAGCGGGATGAACACCGGGGAGCTGTTTTTT. Translating it yields CATSDPSGMNTGELFF.

This clonotype was counted only a few times. CDR3 amino acids: CASSQGQEGYTF. CDR3 DNA: TGTGCCAGCAGCCAGGGACAGGAGGGCTACACCTTC. This chain joins TRBV4-2 and TRBJ1-2; 8 nucleotides agree with TRBD1. Per germline, CDR1 LGHNA and CDR2 YNFKEQ. This CDR3 spans 12 amino acids. The V segment lost 3 bases and the J segment 8 bases; nucleotides outside the gene matches: 2.

This rearrangement joins TRBV20-1 to TRBJ1-2; TRBD1 agrees at 8 bases. V gave up 0 bases and J gave up 4 bases; unmatched junction bases: 4. This CDR3 spans 14 amino acids. The germline V gene has CDR1 DFQATT and CDR2 SNEGSKA (reference sequence). As DNA, the CDR3 is TGCAGTGCTAGAGAGGCCAGGGGGCCCTATGGCTACACCTTC. Translated: CSAREARGPYGYTF.

This clonotype came up a few times. This chain joins TRBV24-1 and TRBJ2-1, with no clear D. Trimming left V 4 bases short and J 10 bases short, with 10 bases between. This CDR3 region has 12 residues. The germline CDR1 and CDR2 sequences are KGHDR and SFDVKD. This chain's CDR3 is CATSDPTVEQFF. For the CDR3, the DNA is TGTGCCACCAGTGACCCCACGGTCGAGCAGTTCTTC.

This clonotype was detected once. The chain links TRBV21-1 to TRBJ1-1; the table calls TRBD1, which could not be checked here. TRBV21-1 is shown as a pseudogene. CDR3 length: 14 amino acids. CDR3 DNA: TGTGCCAGCAGCAAAGGGGGGGGGGCTGGTGAAGCTTTCTTT. Amino acid sequence: CASSKGGGAGEAFF.

The chain carries TRBV12-3 or TRBV12-4 and TRBJ1-6, with D hard to call. The V and J ends lost 6 bases and 14 bases respectively, with 11 bases between them. This CDR3 is built from 11 residues. Written as DNA, the CDR3 is TGTGCCAGCAGCCGTACCTCCTCCCTCCACTTT. Its translation: CASSRTSSLHF.

The chain employs TRBV12-3 or TRBV12-4 and TRBJ1-1; D ambiguous. V dropped 6 bases and J dropped 10 bases, with 18 bases sitting between them. The length of the CDR3 is 13 residues. DNA for the CDR3: TGTGCCAGCAGCCCAAGTGAAGGGAGAATAGCTTTCTTT. The encoded protein is CASSPSEGRIAFF.

The rearrangement links TRBV3-1 to TRBJ1-1, with TRBD1 identical over 10 bases. Unmatched junction bases numbered 4, after V lost 8 bases and J lost 1 base. The germline gives CDR1 LGHDT, CDR2 YNNKEL (reference sequence). There are 14 residues in the CDR3. The CDR3 nucleotides are TGTGCCAGCGGACGACAGGGGGCGAACACTGAAGCTTTCTTT. Translation gives CASGRQGANTEAFF.

This rearrangement joins TRBV3-1 to TRBJ1-2; 7 nucleotides agree with TRBD1. The V gene end was trimmed by 4 bases and the J gene end by 7 bases; junction bases not matched to a gene: 9. The germline CDR1 and CDR2 sequences are LGHDT and YNNKEL (reference sequence). The CDR3 is 14 residues long. The CDR3 DNA follows: TGTGCCAGCAGCCTCCGGGACAGTGAGGTTGGCTACACCTTC. Protein sequence: CASSLRDSEVGYTF.

This clonotype was counted only a few times. The chain has TRBV7-2 and TRBJ2-5; 11 positions match TRBD2. Germline CDR1 is SGHTA and CDR2 is FQGNSA. The CDR3 consists of 15 residues. The trim removed 5 bases at V and 3 bases at J, leaving 5 bases unmatched. In DNA, the CDR3 is TGTGCCAGCAGCCGGAGACTAGCGGGAAAAGAGACCCAGTACTTC. Translated, it gives CASSRRLAGKETQYF.

This clonotype was detected a few times. The V call is TRBV20-1, the J call TRBJ2-3; 9 nucleotides match TRBD2. Unmatched junction bases numbered 8, after V lost 2 bases and J lost 5 bases. In germline, CDR1 is DFQATT, CDR2 SNEGSKA (reference sequence). The CDR3 loop spans 15 amino acids. The DNA of the CDR3 is TGCAGTGCTAGAAAGGCGGGAGGGCCGGGAGATACGCAGTATTTT. Translating it yields CSARKAGGPGDTQYF.

This chain uses TRBV20-1 with TRBJ1-1, with 7 positions matching TRBD1. This CDR3 has 15 residues. Unmatched junction bases numbered 5, after V lost 1 base and J lost 0 bases. Germline loops: CDR1 DFQATT, CDR2 SNEGSKA (reference sequence). The CDR3 here is CSARVTQGLNTEAFF. The CDR3 bases are TGCAGTGCTAGAGTAACACAGGGGCTGAACACTGAAGCTTTCTTT.

This sequence joins TRBV28 and TRBJ2-7; no clear D. V was cut by 4 bases and J by 7 bases, with 8 bases left in between. In germline, CDR1 is MDHEN, CDR2 SYDVKM. This CDR3 has 11 residues. CDR3 DNA sequence: TGTGCCAGCAGTTCCATACTAGAGCAGTACTTC. Its protein is CASSSILEQYF.

J is TRBJ2-3 and V is TRBV29-1, with 14 positions matching TRBD2. Germline assignment: CDR1 SQVTM and CDR2 ANQGSEA. The J segment lost 5 bases and the V segment lost 8 bases, leaving 6 bases of the junction unmatched. The CDR3 loop spans 14 amino acids. CDR3 sequence: CSMGTSGSLDTQYF. DNA for the CDR3: TGCAGCATGGGGACTAGCGGGAGTCTAGATACGCAGTATTTT.

This chain connects TRBV28 to TRBJ1-4, with 7 nucleotides matching TRBD1. Germline CDR1 reads MDHEN; CDR2 reads SYDVKM. The CDR3 contains 14 residues. V gave up 8 bases and J gave up 5 bases; unmatched junction bases: 8. The CDR3 here is CASLPGQSNEKLFF. The CDR3 nucleotides read TGTGCCAGCCTTCCGGGACAGTCGAATGAAAAACTGTTTTTT.